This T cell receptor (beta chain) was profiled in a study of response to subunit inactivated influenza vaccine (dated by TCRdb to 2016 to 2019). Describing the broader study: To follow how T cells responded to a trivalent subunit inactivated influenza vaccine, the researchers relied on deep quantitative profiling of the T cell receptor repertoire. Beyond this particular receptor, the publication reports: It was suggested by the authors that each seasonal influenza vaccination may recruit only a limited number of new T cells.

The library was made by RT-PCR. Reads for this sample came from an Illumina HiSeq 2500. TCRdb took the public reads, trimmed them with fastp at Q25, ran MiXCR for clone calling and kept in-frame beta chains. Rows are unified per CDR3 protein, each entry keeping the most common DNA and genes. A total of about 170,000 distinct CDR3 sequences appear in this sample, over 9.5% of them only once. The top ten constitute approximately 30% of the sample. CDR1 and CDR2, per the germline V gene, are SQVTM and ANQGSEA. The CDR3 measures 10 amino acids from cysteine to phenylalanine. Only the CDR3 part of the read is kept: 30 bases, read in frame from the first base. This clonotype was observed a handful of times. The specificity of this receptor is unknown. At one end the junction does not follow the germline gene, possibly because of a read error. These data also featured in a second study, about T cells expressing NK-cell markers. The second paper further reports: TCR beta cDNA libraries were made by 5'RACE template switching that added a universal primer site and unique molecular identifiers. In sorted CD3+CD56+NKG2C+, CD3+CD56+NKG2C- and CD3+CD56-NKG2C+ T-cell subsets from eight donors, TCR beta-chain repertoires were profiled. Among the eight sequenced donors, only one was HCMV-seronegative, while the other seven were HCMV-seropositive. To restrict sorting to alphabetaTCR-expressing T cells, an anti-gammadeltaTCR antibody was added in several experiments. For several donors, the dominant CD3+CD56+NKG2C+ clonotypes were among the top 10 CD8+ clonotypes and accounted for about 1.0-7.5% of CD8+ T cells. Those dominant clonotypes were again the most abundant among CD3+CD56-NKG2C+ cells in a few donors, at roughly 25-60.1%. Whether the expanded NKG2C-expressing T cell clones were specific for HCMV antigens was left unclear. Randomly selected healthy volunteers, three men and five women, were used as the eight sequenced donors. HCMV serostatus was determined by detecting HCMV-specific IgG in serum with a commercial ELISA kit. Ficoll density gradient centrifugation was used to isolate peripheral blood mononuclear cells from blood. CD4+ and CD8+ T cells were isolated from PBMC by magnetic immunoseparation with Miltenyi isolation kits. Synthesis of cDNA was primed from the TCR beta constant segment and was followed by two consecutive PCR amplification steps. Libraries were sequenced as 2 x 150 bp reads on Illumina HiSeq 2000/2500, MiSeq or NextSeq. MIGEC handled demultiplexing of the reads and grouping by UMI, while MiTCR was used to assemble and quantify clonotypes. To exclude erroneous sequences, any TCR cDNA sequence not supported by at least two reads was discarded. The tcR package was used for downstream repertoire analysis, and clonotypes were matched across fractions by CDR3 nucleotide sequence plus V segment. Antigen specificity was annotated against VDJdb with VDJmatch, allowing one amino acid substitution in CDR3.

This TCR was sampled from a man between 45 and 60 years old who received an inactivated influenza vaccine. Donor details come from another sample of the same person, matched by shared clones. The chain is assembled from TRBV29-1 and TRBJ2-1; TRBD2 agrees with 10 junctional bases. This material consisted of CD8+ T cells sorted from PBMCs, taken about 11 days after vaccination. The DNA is TGCAGCGTTGAGCTAGCGGGAGTGGTCTTC. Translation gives CSVELAGVVF.